Listed below are T cell receptor beta chains from one sample, sequenced in a study of pediatric ulcerative colitis. Sequencing was performed with immunoSEQ multiplex PCR; in TCRdb, only in-frame clones are kept and a portion is missing. The sample holds tens of thousands of clones, around 64% seen once. Source material: gut tissue. Receptor source: a boy between 5 and 17 years old with severe ulcerative colitis. The CDR3 runs from the conserved cysteine through the conserved F or W. The D gene is left open where the match is weak. Rows give clone size only sometimes, using once, few, many, or a class for an expanded clone.

d_call | j_call | clone_size | v_call | cdr3_nt | cdr3_aa
NA | TRBJ2-7 | NA | TRBV30 | TGTGCCTGGAGTGTATCCAACGAGCAGTACTTC | CAWSVSNEQYF
TRBD2 | TRBJ2-1 | NA | TRBV7-7 | TGTGCTAGCAGCCCCGGGGGGGGCTCCTACAATGAGCAGTTCTTC | CASSPGGGSYNEQFF
NA | TRBJ2-1 | NA | TRBV7-8 | TGTGCCAGCAGCTTAGTCGCGAGCTCCTACAATGAGCAGTTCTTC | CASSLVASSYNEQFF
TRBD1 | TRBJ2-1 | once | TRBV30 | TGTGCCTGGAGTCCGGGACAGGGAAACAATGAGCAGTTCTTC | CAWSPGQGNNEQFF
NA | TRBJ1-4 | NA | TRBV6-1 | TGTGCCAGCAGTGAAGCCTTGATGAGGGTGCGGGAAAAACTGTTTTTT | CASSEALMRVREKLFF
TRBD1 | TRBJ1-2 | NA | TRBV5-6 | TGTGCCAGCAGCTTTCGTGGGACAGTTCATAACTATGGCTACACCTTC | CASSFRGTVHNYGYTF
TRBD1 | TRBJ2-2 | medium-sized | TRBV28 | TGTGCCAGCAGTCTTCGGACAGGGGGAGGAGTAACCGGGGAGCTGTTTTTT | CASSLRTGGGVTGELFF
NA | TRBJ1-1 | NA | TRBV30 | TGTGCCTGGGTATTAGAGGTCGGGACTGAAGCTTTCTTT | CAWVLEVGTEAFF
NA | TRBJ2-6 | few | TRBV28 | TGTGCCAGCGAGTGGTCTGGGGCCAACGTCCTGACTTTC | CASEWSGANVLTF
NA | TRBJ1-3 | few | TRBV10-3 | TGTGCCATCAGTGAATCCCGAAGCTCTGGAAACACCATATATTTT | CAISESRSSGNTIYF
NA | TRBJ2-7 | NA | TRBV7-2 | TGTGCCAGCAGCCCCCCCGGCAGGGCGCAGCAGTACTTC | CASSPPGRAQQYF
NA | TRBJ1-1 | few | TRBV10-2 | TGCGCCAGCAGAAGTGAGTTAGGGGGGACTGAAGCTTTCTTT | CASRSELGGTEAFF
NA | TRBJ2-7 | NA | TRBV30 | TGTGCCTGGAGTGGGAAAAGATTCCCCTACGAGCAGTACTTC | CAWSGKRFPYEQYF
TRBD1 | TRBJ1-1 | few | TRBV19 | TGTGCCAGTAGTAGCTCTCGGACAGGGAACACTGAAGCTTTCTTT | CASSSSRTGNTEAFF
NA | TRBJ1-1 | NA | TRBV5-8 | TGTGCCAGCAGCTTCCTCGGTCAGTCTAACACTGAAGCTTTCTTT | CASSFLGQSNTEAFF
NA | TRBJ2-2 | NA | TRBV19 | TGTGCCAGTAAAGGCATTGCCGCCGGGGAGCTGTTTTTT | CASKGIAAGELFF
NA | TRBJ2-3 | NA | TRBV27 | TGTGCCAGCAGGGGGTGGGGCACAGATACGCAGTATTTT | CASRGWGTDTQYF
NA | TRBJ1-5 | NA | TRBV9 | TGTGCCAGCAGCGTAGAGGGGCAGCTTAATCAGCCCCAGCATTTT | CASSVEGQLNQPQHF
NA | TRBJ1-2 | few | TRBV7-2 | TGTGCCAGCAGCTCGAGGGGGGTTAACTATGGCTACACCTTC | CASSSRGVNYGYTF
NA | TRBJ1-6 | NA | TRBV5-1 | TGCGCCAGCAGCTTTACCCCGGCAGATTACAATTCACCCCTCCACTTT | CASSFTPADYNSPLHF